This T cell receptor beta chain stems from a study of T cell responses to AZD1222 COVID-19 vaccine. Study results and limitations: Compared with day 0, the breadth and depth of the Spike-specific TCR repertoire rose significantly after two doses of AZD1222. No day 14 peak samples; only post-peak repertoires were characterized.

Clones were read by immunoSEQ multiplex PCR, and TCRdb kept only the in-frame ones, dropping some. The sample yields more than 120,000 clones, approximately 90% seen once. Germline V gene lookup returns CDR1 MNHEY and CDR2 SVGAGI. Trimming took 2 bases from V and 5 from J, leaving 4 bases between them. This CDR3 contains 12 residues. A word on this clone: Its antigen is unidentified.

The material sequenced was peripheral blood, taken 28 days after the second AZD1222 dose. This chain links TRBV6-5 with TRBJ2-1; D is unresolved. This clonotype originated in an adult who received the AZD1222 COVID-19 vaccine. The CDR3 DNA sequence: TGTGCCAGCAGTTACCAGAACAATGAGCAGTTCTTC. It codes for CASSYQNNEQFF.